One and the same sample provided the 10 T cell receptor beta chains below, sequenced in a study of T cells in Graves' hyperthyroidism and ophthalmopathy (dated by TCRdb to about 2019). The library was prepared using multiplex PCR. Sequencing relied on an Illumina HiSeq 2000. Amplification of TCR beta CDR3 regions was carried out from RNA transcripts. For the first round of RT-PCR on the TCR CDR3, the HTBI primer set was used together with the Qiagen OneStep RT-PCR kit. Using fastp at Q25 and MiXCR, TCRdb reprocessed the public reads and kept productive beta chains. CDR3 protein sequences are deduplicated, and each keeps its most common genes and DNA. In this sample the table shows 490,000 or so distinct CDR3 sequences, 46% of which occur a single time. The ten largest make up about 40% of the sample. Sequenced material: peripheral blood or thyroid tissue (not recorded which). These receptors all stem from an adult woman with Graves' disease, either hyperthyroidism or ophthalmopathy (not recorded which).

The rearrangement uses TRBV15 and TRBJ1-4; D unclear. Trimming pared 1 base from V and 0 bases from J, leaving 9 bases between. The germline gives CDR1 LNHNV, CDR2 YYDKDF (reference sequence). The CDR3 totals 16 residues. CDR3 nucleotides: TGTGCCACCAGCAGAGTTCTCGGATCAACTAATGAAAAACTGTTTTTT. Residues: CATSRVLGSTNEKLFF.

The V call is TRBV6-5, the J call TRBJ1-1; 7 bases fit TRBD1. The CDR3 is 14 amino acids. Losses at the gene ends were 5 bases for V and 5 bases for J; bases not matched to a gene: 8. Germline CDR1 and CDR2: MNHEY and SVGAGI. The CDR3 coding sequence is TGTGCCAGCAGTGAAAGGGGACAGAGAACTGAAGCTTTCTTT. It specifies CASSERGQRTEAFF.

J is TRBJ1-1 and V is TRBV6-1; no clear D. V lost 6 bases and J 2 bases, leaving 10 bases between the germline ends. The CDR3 is made up of 13 amino acids. Germline CDR1 MNHNS, CDR2 SASEGT. The CDR3 reads CASSFSYNTEAFF. CDR3 DNA: TGTGCCAGCAGCTTTAGCTATAACACTGAAGCTTTCTTT.

V usage is TRBV29-1 and J usage is TRBJ1-1; D is possibly TRBD1 (5 bases). The CDR3 extends over 11 amino acids. Germline-derived CDR1 and CDR2 are SQVTM and ANQGSEA. V was trimmed by 2 bases and J by 8 bases, leaving 9 bases between them. CDR3 amino acids: CSVELGAEAFF. CDR3 DNA sequence: TGCAGCGTTGAATTAGGGGCCGAAGCTTTCTTT.

The gene calls are TRBV2 and TRBJ2-6, with 7 bases matching TRBD1. The V and J ends lost 8 bases and 9 bases, in that order; junction bases with no gene match: 4. The V gene's germline CDR1 is SNHLY and CDR2 FYNNEI. The CDR3 is made up of 12 amino acids. The CDR3 reads CASRQGGNVLTF. In nucleotides, the CDR3 is TGTGCCAGCCGACAGGGTGGCAACGTCCTGACTTTC.

As DNA, the CDR3 is TGTGCCACCAGAGGGTCGGACTTGAGCTACGAGCAGTACTTC. Protein product: CATRGSDLSYEQYF. The rearrangement uses TRBV15 and TRBJ2-7; TRBD2 is a possible D gene (5 bases). Germline lookup yields CDR1 LNHNV and CDR2 YYDKDF (reference sequence). The length of the CDR3 is 14 residues. Trimming pared 6 bases from V and 3 bases from J, leaving 15 bases between. The whole variable domain, remainder taken from reference TRBV15 and TRBJ2-7, is DAMVIQNPRYQVTQFGKPVTLSCSQTLNHNVMYWYQQKSSQAPKLLFHYYDKDFNNEADTPDNFQSRRPNTSFCFLDIRSPGLGDTAMYLCATRGSDLSYEQYFGPGTRLTVT.

The V and J genes are TRBV7-2 and TRBJ2-5; D ambiguous. Germline V gene sequence: CDR1 SGHTA, CDR2 FQGNSA. The CDR3 runs 13 residues. V lost 4 bases and J lost 5, with 11 bases in between. The CDR3 DNA sequence: TGTGCCAGCAGCTCGAACGGGTGGGAGACCCAGTACTTC. This sequence encodes CASSSNGWETQYF.

The V call is TRBV9, the J call TRBJ2-2; 7 bases match TRBD1. Germline CDR1 and CDR2: SGDLS and YYNGEE. This CDR3 has 16 residues. With V trimmed by 6 bases and J by 2 bases, 10 bases remained unmatched. CDR3 sequence (DNA): TGTGCCAGCAAAGGGGGCTACTCTGGAAACACCGGGGAGCTGTTTTTT. This encodes CASKGGYSGNTGELFF.

This clonotype was seen many times. J is TRBJ2-6 and V is TRBV4-3; D not resolved. Germline V lookup: CDR1 LGHNA, CDR2 YSLEER. The ends were cut back, 0 bases at V and 2 bases at J, with 8 bases in the middle. This CDR3 has 16 amino acids. CDR3 nucleotide sequence: TGCGCCAGCAGCCAAGATCCCGGTGCTGGGGCCAACGTCCTGACTTTC. Translated: CASSQDPGAGANVLTF.

Ten or more counts support this clonotype. The rearrangement uses TRBV29-1 and TRBJ1-2; 7 positions match TRBD1. CDR3 length: 14 amino acids. Germline CDR1 SQVTM, CDR2 ANQGSEA. The V and J ends lost 2 bases and 3 bases, in that order; junction bases with no gene match: 6. CDR3 protein: CSVESQGEDYGYTF. The CDR3 nucleotides are TGCAGCGTTGAAAGTCAGGGGGAGGACTATGGCTACACCTTC.